The clone carrying this T cell receptor beta chain has only a few counts. Original data processing: Estimates of nucleated cell counts were drawn from the amplification of reference gene primers. TCRdb's copy holds only in-frame clones and misses some; the assay was immunoSEQ multiplex PCR. Clone size and V and J calls were adopted from that table, with D and trimming inferred from the DNA. The repertoire has about 140,000 clones, roughly 89% of them found once; the top ten carry more than 5%. This sample is drawn from a study of blood T cell repertoires in COVID-19. On the study more broadly: Samples of COVID-19 (acute and convalescent) were obtained from the United States, Italy and Spain. The analysed material was cDNA or gDNA that came from T cells, B-cell-depleted T cells, or PBMCs.

The V end lost 7 bases, the J end lost 4 bases, and 16 bases lay between the germline ends. Germline V lookup: CDR1 MNHEY, CDR2 SVGAGI. The CDR3 runs 14 residues. The clonotype was recovered from a human donor in a cohort sampled during active COVID-19. Sequencing input: peripheral blood. The V gene is TRBV6-5, the J gene TRBJ1-1; possible D gene TRBD1, 6 bases. CDR3 sequence: CASTSPRTATEAFF. CDR3 bases: TGTGCCAGCACCTCCCCCCGGACAGCCACTGAAGCTTTCTTT.